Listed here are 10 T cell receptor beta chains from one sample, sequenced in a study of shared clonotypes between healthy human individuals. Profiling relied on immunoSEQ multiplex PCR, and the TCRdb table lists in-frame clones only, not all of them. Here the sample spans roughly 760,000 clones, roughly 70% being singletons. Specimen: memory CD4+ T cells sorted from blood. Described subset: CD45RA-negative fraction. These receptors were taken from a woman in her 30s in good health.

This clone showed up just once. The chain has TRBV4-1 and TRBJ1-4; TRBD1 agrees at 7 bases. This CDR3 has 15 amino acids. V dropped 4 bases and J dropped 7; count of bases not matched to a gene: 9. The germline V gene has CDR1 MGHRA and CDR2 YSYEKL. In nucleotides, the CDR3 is TGCGCCAGCAGCCGAACAGGGGTTATGCGTGAAAAACTGTTTTTT. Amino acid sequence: CASSRTGVMREKLFF.

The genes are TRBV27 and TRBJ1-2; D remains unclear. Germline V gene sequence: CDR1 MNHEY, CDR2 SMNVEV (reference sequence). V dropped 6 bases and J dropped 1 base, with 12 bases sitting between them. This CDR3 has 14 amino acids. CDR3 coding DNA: TGTGCCAGCAGGCCGGACCGGGTTAACTATGGCTACACCTTC. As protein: CASRPDRVNYGYTF.

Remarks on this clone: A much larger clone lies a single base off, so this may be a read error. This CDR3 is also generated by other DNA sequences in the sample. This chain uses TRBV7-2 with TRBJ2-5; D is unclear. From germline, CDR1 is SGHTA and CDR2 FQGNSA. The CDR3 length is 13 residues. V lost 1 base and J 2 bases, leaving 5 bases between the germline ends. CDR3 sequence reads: CASSLGQQETQYF. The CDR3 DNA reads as TGTGCCAGCAGCTTAGGCCAGCAAGAGACCCAGTACTTC.

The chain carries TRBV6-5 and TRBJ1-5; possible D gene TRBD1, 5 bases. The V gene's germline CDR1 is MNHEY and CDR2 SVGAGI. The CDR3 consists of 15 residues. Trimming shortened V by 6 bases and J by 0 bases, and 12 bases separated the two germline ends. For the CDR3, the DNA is TGTGCCAGCAGCTCGGGACTGTCTAGCAATCAGCCCCAGCATTTT. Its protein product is CASSSGLSSNQPQHF.

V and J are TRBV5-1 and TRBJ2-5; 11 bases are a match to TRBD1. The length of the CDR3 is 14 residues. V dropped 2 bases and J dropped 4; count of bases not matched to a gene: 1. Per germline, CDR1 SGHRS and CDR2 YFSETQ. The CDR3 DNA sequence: TGCGCCAGCAGCTTCGGGACAGGGGGAGAGACCCAGTACTTC. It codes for CASSFGTGGETQYF.

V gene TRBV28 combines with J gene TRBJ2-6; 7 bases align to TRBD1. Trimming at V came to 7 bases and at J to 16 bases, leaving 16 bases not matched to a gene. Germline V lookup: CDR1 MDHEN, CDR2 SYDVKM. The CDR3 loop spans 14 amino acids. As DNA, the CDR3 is TGTGCCAGCAAGCGAGGACAGGCTTCAACCCCTCTGACTTTC. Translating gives CASKRGQASTPLTF.

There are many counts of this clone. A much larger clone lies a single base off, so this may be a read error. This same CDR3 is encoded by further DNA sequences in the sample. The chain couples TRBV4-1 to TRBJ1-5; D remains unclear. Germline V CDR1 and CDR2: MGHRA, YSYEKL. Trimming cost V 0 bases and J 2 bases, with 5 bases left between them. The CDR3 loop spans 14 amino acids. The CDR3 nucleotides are TGCGCCAGCAGCCAAGATGAGGGCAATCAGCCCCAGCATTTT. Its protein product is CASSQDEGNQPQHF.

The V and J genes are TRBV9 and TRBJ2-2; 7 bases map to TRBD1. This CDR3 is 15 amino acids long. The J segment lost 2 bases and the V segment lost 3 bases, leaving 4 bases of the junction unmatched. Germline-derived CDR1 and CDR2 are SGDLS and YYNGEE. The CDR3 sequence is CASSDGTANTGELFF. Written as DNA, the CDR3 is TGTGCCAGCAGCGACGGGACAGCCAACACCGGGGAGCTGTTTTTT.

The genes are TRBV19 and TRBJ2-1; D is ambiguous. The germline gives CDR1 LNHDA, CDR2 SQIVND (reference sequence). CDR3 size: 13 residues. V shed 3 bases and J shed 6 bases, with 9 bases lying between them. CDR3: CASSIALGNEQFF. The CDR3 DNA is TGTGCCAGTAGTATCGCCCTCGGCAATGAGCAGTTCTTC.

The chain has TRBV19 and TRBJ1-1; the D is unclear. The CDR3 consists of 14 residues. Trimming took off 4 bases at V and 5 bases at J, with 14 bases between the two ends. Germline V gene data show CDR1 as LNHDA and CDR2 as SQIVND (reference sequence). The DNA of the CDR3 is TGTGCCAGTAGTAGTCAGATCGGTGGGACTGAAGCTTTCTTT. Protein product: CASSSQIGGTEAFF.